This T cell receptor (beta chain) was identified during a study of graft-versus-host responses after intestinal transplantation. Whole-study findings and limits: Analysis identified GvH clones in recipient marrow, with some appearing first in ileum or blood.

CDR3 length: 11 residues. CDR1 is MGHDK, CDR2 SYGVNS, per germline. Between the trimmed V and J ends, which lost 10 bases and 4 bases, there was a span of 10 bases. Concerning this clone itself: What it binds is not known.

Here immunoSEQ multiplex PCR was the method, and the copy in TCRdb shows in-frame clones only, minus some. The sample holds about 85,000 clones, around 93% seen once. The chain has TRBV25-1 and TRBJ2-5; tentative D call: TRBD2 (5 bases). This clonotype was obtained from a human donor who was the organ donor for an intestinal transplant. This specimen consisted of unstimulated CD8+ T cells sorted from spleen or lymph node cells, obtained before transplant. The CDR3 DNA follows: TGTGCCACGCAGCGGTCAGAGACCCAGTACTTC. Amino acids: CATQRSETQYF.